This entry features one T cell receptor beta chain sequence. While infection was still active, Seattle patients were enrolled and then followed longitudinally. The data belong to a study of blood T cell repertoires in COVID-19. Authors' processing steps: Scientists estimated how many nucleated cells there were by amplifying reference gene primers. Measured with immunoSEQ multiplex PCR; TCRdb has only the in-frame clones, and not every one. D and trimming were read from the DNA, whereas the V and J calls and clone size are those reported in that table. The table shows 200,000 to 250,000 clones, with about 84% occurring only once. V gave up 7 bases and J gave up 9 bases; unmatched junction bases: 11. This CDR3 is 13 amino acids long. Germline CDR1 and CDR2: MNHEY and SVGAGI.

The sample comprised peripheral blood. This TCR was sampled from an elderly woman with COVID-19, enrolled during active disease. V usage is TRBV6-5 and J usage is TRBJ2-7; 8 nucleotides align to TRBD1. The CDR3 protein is CASIDRGRTVQYF. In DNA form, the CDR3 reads TGTGCCAGCATCGACAGGGGTCGAACGGTGCAGTACTTC.